This T cell receptor beta chain came from a study of early T cells in non-severe SARS-CoV-2 infection. This clonotype has just a few counts. V trimming: 6 bases; J trimming: 8 bases; junction bases outside the gene matches: 18. The CDR3 has 17 amino acids. Germline values: CDR1 MNHEY, CDR2 SVGEGT. TCRdb called the 5' RACE reads again in MiXCR, with one record for every CDR3 protein. The table includes about 67,000 distinct CDR3 sequences, roughly 11% detected once. The source is an adult who was a healthcare worker with PCR-confirmed SARS-CoV-2 infection or an uninfected control (not recorded which). The sample taken for sequencing was whole blood. The V call is TRBV6-2 or TRBV6-3, the J call TRBJ2-4; TRBD2 matches at 8 bases. This CDR3 is CASRSTDGGLEMYIQYF. The DNA for the CDR3 is TGTGCCAGCAGATCCACCGACGGGGGACTAGAGATGTACATTCAGTACTTC.